The rows below give T cell receptor beta chains drawn from one sample of a study of blood T cell repertoires in COVID-19. This table comes from immunoSEQ multiplex PCR, and its TCRdb copy is limited to in-frame clones, with some not included. The sample lists around 250,000 clones; 80% to 90% were seen once. The specimen was PBMCs or T cells enriched from blood (not recorded which). These receptors were obtained from a man younger than 30 who had recovered from COVID-19. CDR3s include the opening cysteine and the closing phenylalanine or tryptophan. Each record gives: clone size, V gene, J gene, D gene, CDR3 DNA, CDR3 protein. A D gene is named only where the DNA matches it firmly. Clone size is stated in some rows and not others, as once, few, many or a class when expanded.

size: NA; V: TRBV23-1; J: TRBJ1-2; D: NA; DNA: TGCGCCAGCAGTCGCTCCGGGACAACCTATGGCTACACCTTC; CDR3: CASSRSGTTYGYTF
size: NA; V: TRBV3-1/TRBV3-2; J: TRBJ2-4; D: TRBD2; DNA: TGTGCCAGCAGCCAGAGGACTAGCGGGTGGGACAAAAACATTCAGTACTTC; CDR3: CASSQRTSGWDKNIQYF
size: NA; V: TRBV10-3; J: TRBJ2-1; D: NA; DNA: TGTGCCATCAGTGTCGGGAGCCCCCCTAATGAGCAGTTCTTC; CDR3: CAISVGSPPNEQFF
size: NA; V: TRBV5-1; J: TRBJ2-5; D: NA; DNA: TGCGCCAGCAGCTGGGGCCCAGCTGGCGAGACCCAGTACTTC; CDR3: CASSWGPAGETQYF
size: NA; V: TRBV29-1; J: TRBJ1-1; D: TRBD1; DNA: TGCAGCGTTGAAGGTCAGGGGGGGAACACTGAAGCTTTCTTT; CDR3: CSVEGQGGNTEAFF
size: NA; V: TRBV28; J: TRBJ1-6; D: TRBD1; DNA: TGTGCCAGCAGGAAGGACAGGGCGACGTGGGGGCCCCTCCACTTT; CDR3: CASRKDRATWGPLHF
size: once; V: TRBV27; J: TRBJ2-1; D: TRBD2; DNA: TGTGCCACCCTACCGAACCGACTAGCGGGAAATCTAGCCTACAATGAGCAGTTCTTC; CDR3: CATLPNRLAGNLAYNEQFF
size: NA; V: TRBV19; J: TRBJ2-2; D: TRBD2; DNA: TGTGCCAGTAGTATAGTAGCGGGGGGCACCGGGGAGCTGTTTTTT; CDR3: CASSIVAGGTGELFF
size: NA; V: TRBV28; J: TRBJ2-7; D: NA; DNA: TGTGCCAGCAGTGACACAGCTAACGAGCAGTACTTC; CDR3: CASSDTANEQYF
size: NA; V: TRBV12-3/TRBV12-4; J: TRBJ1-2; D: NA; DNA: TGTGCCAGCAGTCTTAATAACTATGGCTACACCTTC; CDR3: CASSLNNYGYTF
size: NA; V: TRBV19; J: TRBJ2-1; D: TRBD2; DNA: TGTGCCAGTAGTACACTAGCGGGCCGCTCCTACAATGAGCAGTTCTTC; CDR3: CASSTLAGRSYNEQFF
size: NA; V: TRBV13; J: TRBJ2-1; D: NA; DNA: TGTGCCAGCAGCTTAGGCGGGGATACCTACAATGAGCAGTTCTTC; CDR3: CASSLGGDTYNEQFF
size: NA; V: TRBV5-1; J: TRBJ2-5; D: TRBD2; DNA: TGCGCCAGCAGCTTGTCGCTAGCGGGAGTAACAGAGACCCAGTACTTC; CDR3: CASSLSLAGVTETQYF
size: NA; V: TRBV3-1/TRBV3-2; J: TRBJ1-6; D: NA; DNA: TGTGCCAGCAGCCCGGTCCTAGATTCACCCCTCCACTTT; CDR3: CASSPVLDSPLHF
size: NA; V: TRBV5-8; J: TRBJ1-6; D: NA; DNA: TGTGCCAGCAGCTCTTGGGCAGGGTCGTATAATTCACCCCTCCACTTT; CDR3: CASSSWAGSYNSPLHF
size: NA; V: TRBV18; J: TRBJ2-1; D: NA; DNA: TGTGCCAGCTCACCACTTGGCTCCTTCAATGAGCAGTTCTTC; CDR3: CASSPLGSFNEQFF
size: NA; V: TRBV29-1; J: TRBJ1-1; D: TRBD1; DNA: TGCAGCGTCGAATCAGGGGGAAGAACTGAAGCTTTCTTT; CDR3: CSVESGGRTEAFF
size: once; V: TRBV7-2; J: TRBJ1-2; D: TRBD1; DNA: TGTGCCAGCAGCTTCGGGACAGAAATATATGGCTACACCTTC; CDR3: CASSFGTEIYGYTF
size: NA; V: TRBV20-1; J: TRBJ1-5; D: TRBD1; DNA: TGCAGTGCTAGTGATGGGGGGACAGGACAGCCCCAGCATTTT; CDR3: CSASDGGTGQPQHF
size: NA; V: TRBV4-1; J: TRBJ2-3; D: NA; DNA: TGCGCCAGCAGCCAAGTTCTGCTAGAGGATACGCAGTATTTT; CDR3: CASSQVLLEDTQYF
size: NA; V: TRBV3-1/TRBV3-2; J: TRBJ1-1; D: TRBD1; DNA: TGTGCCAGCAGCCAAGTTTCAGGGGGTGATACTGAAGCTTTCTTT; CDR3: CASSQVSGGDTEAFF
size: many; V: TRBV19; J: TRBJ1-1; D: NA; DNA: TGTGCCAGTAGTCTGACAGAGAACACTGAAGCTTTCTTT; CDR3: CASSLTENTEAFF
size: NA; V: TRBV28; J: TRBJ1-1; D: NA; DNA: TGTGCCAGCTGCCTTGGGGGGAGCCCCAGCACTGAAGCTTTCTTT; CDR3: CASCLGGSPSTEAFF
size: NA; V: TRBV10-3; J: TRBJ2-5; D: TRBD2; DNA: TGTGCCATCAGTGGGCTAGCGGGTCTCGAGACCCAGTACTTC; CDR3: CAISGLAGLETQYF
size: NA; V: TRBV4-1; J: TRBJ2-3; D: TRBD2; DNA: TGCGCCAGCAGCCAATCCCCAGCGGGAAGCACAGATACGCAGTATTTT; CDR3: CASSQSPAGSTDTQYF
size: NA; V: TRBV10-3; J: TRBJ1-2; D: NA; DNA: TGTGCCATCAGTGAGCTGGCCTATGGCTACACCTTC; CDR3: CAISELAYGYTF
size: NA; V: TRBV6-5; J: TRBJ1-2; D: NA; DNA: TGTGCCAGCACCCCGAGCCGGGGCTATGGCTACACCTTC; CDR3: CASTPSRGYGYTF
size: NA; V: TRBV7-2; J: TRBJ2-1; D: TRBD2; DNA: TGTGCCAGCAGCTTAGTGGCTAGCGGGGTCAATGAGCAGTTCTTC; CDR3: CASSLVASGVNEQFF
size: NA; V: TRBV5-1; J: TRBJ1-1; D: NA; DNA: TGCGCCAGCAGCTCCCAATTGAACACTGAAGCTTTCTTT; CDR3: CASSSQLNTEAFF
size: NA; V: TRBV28; J: TRBJ2-2; D: NA; DNA: TGTGCCAGCAGTTCCCTCGGGGAGAACACCGGGGAGCTGTTTTTT; CDR3: CASSSLGENTGELFF
size: NA; V: TRBV3-1/TRBV3-2; J: TRBJ2-2; D: NA; DNA: TGTGCCAGCAGCAAAGGACGGGGGATGAACACCGGGGAGCTGTTTTTT; CDR3: CASSKGRGMNTGELFF